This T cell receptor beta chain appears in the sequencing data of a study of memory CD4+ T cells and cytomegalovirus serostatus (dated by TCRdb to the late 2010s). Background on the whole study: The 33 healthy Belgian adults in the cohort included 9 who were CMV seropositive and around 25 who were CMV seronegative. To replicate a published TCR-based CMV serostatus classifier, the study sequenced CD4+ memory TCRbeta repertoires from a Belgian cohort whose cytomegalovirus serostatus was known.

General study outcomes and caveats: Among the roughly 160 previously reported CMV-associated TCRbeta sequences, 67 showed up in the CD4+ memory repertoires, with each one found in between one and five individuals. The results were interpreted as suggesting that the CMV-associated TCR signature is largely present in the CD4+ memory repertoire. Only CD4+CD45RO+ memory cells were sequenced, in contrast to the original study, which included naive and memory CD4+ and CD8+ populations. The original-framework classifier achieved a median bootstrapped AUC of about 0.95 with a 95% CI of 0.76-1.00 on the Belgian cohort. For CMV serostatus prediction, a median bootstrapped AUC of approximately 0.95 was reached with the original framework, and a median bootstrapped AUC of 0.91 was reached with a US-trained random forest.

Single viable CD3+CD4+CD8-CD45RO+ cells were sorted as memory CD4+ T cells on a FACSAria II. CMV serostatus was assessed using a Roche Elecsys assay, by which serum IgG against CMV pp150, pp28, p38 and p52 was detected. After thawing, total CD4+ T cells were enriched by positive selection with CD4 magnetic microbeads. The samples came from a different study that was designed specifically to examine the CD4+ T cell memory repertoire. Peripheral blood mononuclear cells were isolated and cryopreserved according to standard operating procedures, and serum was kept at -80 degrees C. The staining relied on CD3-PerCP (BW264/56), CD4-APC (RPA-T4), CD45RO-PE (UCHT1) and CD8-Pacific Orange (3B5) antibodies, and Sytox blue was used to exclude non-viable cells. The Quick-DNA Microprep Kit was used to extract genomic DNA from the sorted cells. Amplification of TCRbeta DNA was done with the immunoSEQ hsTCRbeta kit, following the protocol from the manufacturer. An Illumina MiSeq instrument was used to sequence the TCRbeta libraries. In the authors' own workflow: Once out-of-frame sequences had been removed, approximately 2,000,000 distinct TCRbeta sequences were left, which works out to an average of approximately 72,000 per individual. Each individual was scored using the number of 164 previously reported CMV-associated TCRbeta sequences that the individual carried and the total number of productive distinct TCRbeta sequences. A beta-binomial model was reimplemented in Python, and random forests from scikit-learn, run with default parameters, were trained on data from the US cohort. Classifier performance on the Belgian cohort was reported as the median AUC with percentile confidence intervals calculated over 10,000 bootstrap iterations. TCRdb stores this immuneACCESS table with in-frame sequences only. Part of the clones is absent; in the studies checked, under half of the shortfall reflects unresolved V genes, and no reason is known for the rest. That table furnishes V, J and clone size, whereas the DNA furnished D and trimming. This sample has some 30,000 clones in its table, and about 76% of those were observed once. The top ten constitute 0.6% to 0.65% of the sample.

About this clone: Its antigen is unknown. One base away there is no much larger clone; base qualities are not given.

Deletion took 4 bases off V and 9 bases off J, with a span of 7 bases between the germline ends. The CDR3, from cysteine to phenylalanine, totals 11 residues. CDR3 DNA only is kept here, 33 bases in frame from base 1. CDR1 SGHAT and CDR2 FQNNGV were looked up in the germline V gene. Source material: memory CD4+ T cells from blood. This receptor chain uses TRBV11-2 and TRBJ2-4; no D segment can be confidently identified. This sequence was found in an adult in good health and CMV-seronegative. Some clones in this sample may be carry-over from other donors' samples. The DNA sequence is TGTGCCAGCAGCTCAAGTTTCATTCAGTACTTC. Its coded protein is CASSSSFIQYF. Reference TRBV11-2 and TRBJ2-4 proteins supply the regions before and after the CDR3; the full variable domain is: EAGVAQSPRYKIIEKRQSVAFWCNPISGHATLYWYQQILGQGPKLLIQFQNNGVVDDSQLPKDRFSAERLKGVDSTLKIQPAKLEDSAVYLCASSSSFIQYFGAGTRLSVL.